The clone carrying this TCR beta chain was counted only a few times. No antigen is known for it. Sampled while nominally healthy, donors likely had unrecorded immune exposures. The junction had 5 bases not matched to a gene; V was cut back by 3 bases and J by 4 bases. Germline V lookup: CDR1 MGHRA, CDR2 YSYEKL. There are 16 residues in the CDR3. This entry comes from a study of cytomegalovirus exposure and HLA in healthy donors. Study-level points and caveats: Later analysis showed most CMV-associated TCR beta chains appearing HLA-restricted. Segments of the TCR beta V type were, in most cases, productive about 87% or about 30% of the time in an earlier analysis.

Vbeta (60) and Jbeta (13) primers were used in the PCR. TCRdb keeps only in-frame clones here, not all; method: immunoSEQ multiplex PCR. Of about 80,000 clones listed, approximately 60% are singletons. The chain combines TRBV4-1 with TRBJ2-1; 11 bases fit TRBD2. The receptor comes from a male donor in good health and CMV-seropositive. The specimen was PBMCs. The CDR3 nucleotides read TGCGCCAGCAGCCACCCAACTAGCGGGAGTTACAATGAGCAGTTCTTC. It yields the protein CASSHPTSGSYNEQFF.